This TCR beta chain appears in the sequencing data of a study of blood T cell repertoires in COVID-19. Study at large: There were acute and convalescent COVID-19 samples, and they came from the United States, Italy and Spain. In each case, the material was cDNA or gDNA derived from T cells, B-cell-depleted T cells, or PBMCs.

This clone was found once. Authors' data handling: Counts of nucleated cells, estimated from reference gene primer amplification, were obtained. The table came from immunoSEQ multiplex PCR; TCRdb's copy has only in-frame clones and leaves some out. The D gene and trimming were derived from the DNA, and the V and J assignments and clone size from that table. The sample lists more than 200,000 clones, around 80% occurring once. CDR1 is KGHDR and CDR2 is SFDVKD in the germline V gene. The CDR3 is made up of 15 amino acids. Trimming stripped 4 bases from V and 2 bases from J, with 13 bases between. The TCR was taken from a woman aged 40 to 49 who had recovered from COVID-19. Sequenced sample: peripheral blood. The chain uses TRBV24-1 and TRBJ2-5; weak D call: TRBD1 (6 bases). The CDR3 is CATSDPGTKQETQYF. CDR3 coding DNA: TGTGCCACCAGTGACCCCGGGACAAAACAAGAGACCCAGTACTTC.